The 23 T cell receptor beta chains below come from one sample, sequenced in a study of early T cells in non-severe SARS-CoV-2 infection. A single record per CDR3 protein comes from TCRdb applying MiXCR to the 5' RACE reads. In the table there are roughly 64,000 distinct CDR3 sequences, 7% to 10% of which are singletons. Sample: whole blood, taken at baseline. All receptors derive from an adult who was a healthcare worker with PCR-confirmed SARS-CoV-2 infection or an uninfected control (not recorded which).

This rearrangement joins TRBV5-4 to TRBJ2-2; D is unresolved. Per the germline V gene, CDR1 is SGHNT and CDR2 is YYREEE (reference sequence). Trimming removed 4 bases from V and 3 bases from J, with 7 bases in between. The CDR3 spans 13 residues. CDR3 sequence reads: CASSITDTGELFF. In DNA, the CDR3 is TGTGCCAGCAGCATCACGGACACCGGGGAGCTGTTTTTT.

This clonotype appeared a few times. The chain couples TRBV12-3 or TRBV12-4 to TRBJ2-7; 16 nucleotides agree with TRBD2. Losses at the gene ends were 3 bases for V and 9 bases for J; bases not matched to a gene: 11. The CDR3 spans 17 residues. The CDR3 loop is CASSFGGPGLAGGGQYF. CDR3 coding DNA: TGTGCCAGCAGTTTCGGCGGCCCGGGACTAGCGGGAGGGGGGCAGTACTTC.

CDR3 in DNA: TGTGCCAGCAGTGAAGGCGGGAGCGAGCAGTTCTTC. Protein sequence: CASSEGGSEQFF. The chain couples TRBV2 to TRBJ2-1; 7 nucleotides line up with TRBD2. The CDR3 has 12 residues. Unmatched junction bases numbered 1, after V lost 1 base and J lost 10 bases. Germline values: CDR1 SNHLY, CDR2 FYNNEI.

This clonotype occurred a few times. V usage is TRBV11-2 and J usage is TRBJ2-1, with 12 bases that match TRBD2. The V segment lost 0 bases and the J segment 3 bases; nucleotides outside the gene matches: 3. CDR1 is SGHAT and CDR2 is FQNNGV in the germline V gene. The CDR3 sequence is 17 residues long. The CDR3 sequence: CASSLDLAGGNYNEQFF. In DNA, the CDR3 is TGTGCCAGCAGCTTAGATCTAGCGGGAGGGAACTACAATGAGCAGTTCTTC.

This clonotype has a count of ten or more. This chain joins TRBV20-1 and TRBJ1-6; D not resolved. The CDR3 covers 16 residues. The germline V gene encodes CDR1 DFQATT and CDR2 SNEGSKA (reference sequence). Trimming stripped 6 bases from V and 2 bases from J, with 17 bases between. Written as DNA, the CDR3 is TGCAGTGCGCTGTCGGGAGCAAAACCCTATAATTCACCCCTCCACTTT. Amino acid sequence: CSALSGAKPYNSPLHF.

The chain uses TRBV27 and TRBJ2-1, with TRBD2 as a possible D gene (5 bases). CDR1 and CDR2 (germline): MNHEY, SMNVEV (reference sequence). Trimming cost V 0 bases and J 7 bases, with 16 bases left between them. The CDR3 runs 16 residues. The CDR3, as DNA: TGTGCCAGCAGTTTATCACGGGGATTCGGAACAAATGAGCAGTTCTTC. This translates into CASSLSRGFGTNEQFF.

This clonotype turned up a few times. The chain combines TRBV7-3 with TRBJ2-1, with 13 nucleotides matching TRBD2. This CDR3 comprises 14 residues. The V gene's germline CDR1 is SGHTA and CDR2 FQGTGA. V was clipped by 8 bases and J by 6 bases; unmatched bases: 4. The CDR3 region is CASPRLAGGNEQFF. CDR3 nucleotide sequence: TGTGCCAGCCCCCGACTAGCGGGAGGCAATGAGCAGTTCTTC.

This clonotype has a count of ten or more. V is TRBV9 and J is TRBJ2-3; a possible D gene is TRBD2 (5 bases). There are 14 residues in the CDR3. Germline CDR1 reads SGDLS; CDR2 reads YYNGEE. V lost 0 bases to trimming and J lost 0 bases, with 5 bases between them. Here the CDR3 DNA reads TGTGCCAGCAGCGTAGGAGGGAGCACAGATACGCAGTATTTT. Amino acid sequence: CASSVGGSTDTQYF.

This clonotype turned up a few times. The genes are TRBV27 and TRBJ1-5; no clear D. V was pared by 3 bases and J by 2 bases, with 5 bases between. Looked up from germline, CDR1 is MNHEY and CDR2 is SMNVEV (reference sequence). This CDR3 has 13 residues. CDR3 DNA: TGTGCCAGCAGTTTTACGGGCAATCAGCCCCAGCATTTT. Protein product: CASSFTGNQPQHF.

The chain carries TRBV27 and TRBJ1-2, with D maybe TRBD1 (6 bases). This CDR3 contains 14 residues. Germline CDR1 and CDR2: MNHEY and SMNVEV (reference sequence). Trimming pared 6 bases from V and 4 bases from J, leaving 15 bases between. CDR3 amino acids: CASSIGGYPYGYTF. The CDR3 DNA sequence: TGTGCCAGCAGCATAGGGGGGTACCCCTATGGCTACACCTTC.

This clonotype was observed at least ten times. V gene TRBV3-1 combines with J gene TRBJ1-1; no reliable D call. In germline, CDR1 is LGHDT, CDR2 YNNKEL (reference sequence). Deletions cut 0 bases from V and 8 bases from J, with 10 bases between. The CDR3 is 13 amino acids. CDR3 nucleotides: TGTGCCAGCAGCCAAGACGGGCCAGCCGAAGCTTTCTTT. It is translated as CASSQDGPAEAFF.

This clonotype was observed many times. The CDR3: CASSLKKGEQYF. The CDR3 DNA follows: TGTGCCAGCAGCCTCAAAAAGGGCGAGCAGTACTTC. The rearrangement links TRBV14 to TRBJ2-7, with unresolved D. The V gene's germline CDR1 is SGHDN and CDR2 FVKESK. The CDR3 consists of 12 residues. Between the trimmed V and J ends, which lost 4 bases and 6 bases, there was a span of 10 bases. The complete variable domain, with remaining parts taken from reference TRBV14 and TRBJ2-7, reads EAGVTQFPSHSVIEKGQTVTLRCDPISGHDNLYWYRRVMGKEIKFLLHFVKESKQDESGMPNNRFLAERTGGTYSTLKVQPAELEDSGVYFCASSLKKGEQYFGPGTRLTVT.

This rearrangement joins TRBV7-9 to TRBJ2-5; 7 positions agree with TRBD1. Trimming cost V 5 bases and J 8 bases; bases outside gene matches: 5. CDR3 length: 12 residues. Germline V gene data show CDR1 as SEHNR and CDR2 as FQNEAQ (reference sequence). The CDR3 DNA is TGTGCCAGCAGCCAAGACAGGGCTACCCAGTACTTC. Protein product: CASSQDRATQYF.

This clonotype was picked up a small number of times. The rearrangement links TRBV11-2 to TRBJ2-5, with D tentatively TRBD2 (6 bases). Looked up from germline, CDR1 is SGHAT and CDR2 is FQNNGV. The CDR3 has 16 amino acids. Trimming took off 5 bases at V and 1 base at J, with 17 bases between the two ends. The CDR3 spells CASSRSPGSGQETQYF. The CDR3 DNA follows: TGTGCCAGCAGCCGCTCCCCCGGGAGTGGCCAAGAGACCCAGTACTTC.

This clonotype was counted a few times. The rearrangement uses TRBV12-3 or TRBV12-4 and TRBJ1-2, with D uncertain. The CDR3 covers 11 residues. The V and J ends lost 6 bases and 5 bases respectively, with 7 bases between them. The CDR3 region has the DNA TGTGCCAGCAGCCTACGGTATGGCTACACCTTC. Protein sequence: CASSLRYGYTF.

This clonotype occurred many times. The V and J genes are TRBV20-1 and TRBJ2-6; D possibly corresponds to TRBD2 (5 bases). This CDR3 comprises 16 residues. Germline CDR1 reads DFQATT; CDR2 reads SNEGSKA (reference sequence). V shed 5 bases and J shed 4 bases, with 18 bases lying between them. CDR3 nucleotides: TGCAGTGCTCTCCGAGTCGGCCCGGGAGGGGCCAACGTCCTGACTTTC. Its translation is CSALRVGPGGANVLTF.

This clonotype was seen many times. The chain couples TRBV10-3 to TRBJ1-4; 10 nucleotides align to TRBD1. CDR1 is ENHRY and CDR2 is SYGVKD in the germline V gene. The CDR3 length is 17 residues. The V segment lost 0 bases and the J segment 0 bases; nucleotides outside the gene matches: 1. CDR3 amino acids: CAISESTGGPTNEKLFF. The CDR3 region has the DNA TGTGCCATCAGTGAGTCGACAGGGGGCCCAACTAATGAAAAACTGTTTTTT.

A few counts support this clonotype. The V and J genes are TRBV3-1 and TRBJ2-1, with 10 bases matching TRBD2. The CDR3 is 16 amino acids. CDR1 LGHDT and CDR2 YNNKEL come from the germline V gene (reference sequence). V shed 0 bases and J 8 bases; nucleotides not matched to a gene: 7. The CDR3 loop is CASSQDLAGDFDEQFF. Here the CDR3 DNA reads TGTGCCAGCAGCCAAGATCTAGCGGGAGACTTTGATGAGCAGTTCTTC.

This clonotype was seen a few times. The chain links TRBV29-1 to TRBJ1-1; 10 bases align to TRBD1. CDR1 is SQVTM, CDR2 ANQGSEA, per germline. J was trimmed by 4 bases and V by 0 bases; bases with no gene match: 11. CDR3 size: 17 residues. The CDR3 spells CSVEDRKTGGASTEAFF. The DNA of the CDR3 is TGCAGCGTTGAAGACCGAAAGACAGGGGGCGCGAGCACTGAAGCTTTCTTT.

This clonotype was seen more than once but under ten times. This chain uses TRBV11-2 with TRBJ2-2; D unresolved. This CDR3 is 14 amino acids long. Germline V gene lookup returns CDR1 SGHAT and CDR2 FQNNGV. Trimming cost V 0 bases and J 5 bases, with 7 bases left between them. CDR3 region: CASSLERITGELFF. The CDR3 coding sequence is TGTGCCAGCAGCTTAGAACGGATTACCGGGGAGCTGTTTTTT.

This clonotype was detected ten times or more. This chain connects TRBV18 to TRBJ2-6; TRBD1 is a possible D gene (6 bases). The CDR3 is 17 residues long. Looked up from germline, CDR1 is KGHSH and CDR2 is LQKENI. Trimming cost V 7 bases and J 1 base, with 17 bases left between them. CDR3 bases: TGTGCCAGCTTACAGGGTTTCCTTACATCTGGGGCCAACGTCCTGACTTTC. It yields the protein CASLQGFLTSGANVLTF.

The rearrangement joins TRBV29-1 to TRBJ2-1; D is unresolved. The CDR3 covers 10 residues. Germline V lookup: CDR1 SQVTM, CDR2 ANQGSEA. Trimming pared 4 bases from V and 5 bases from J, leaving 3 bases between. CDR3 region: CSVAHNEQFF. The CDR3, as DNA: TGCAGCGTTGCGCACAATGAGCAGTTCTTC.

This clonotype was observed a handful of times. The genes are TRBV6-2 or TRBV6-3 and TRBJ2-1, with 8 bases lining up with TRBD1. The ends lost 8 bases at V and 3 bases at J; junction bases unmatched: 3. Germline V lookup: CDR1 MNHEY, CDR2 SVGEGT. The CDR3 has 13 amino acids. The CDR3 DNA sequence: TGTGCCAGCGACAGGGGATTCTACAATGAGCAGTTCTTC. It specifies CASDRGFYNEQFF.